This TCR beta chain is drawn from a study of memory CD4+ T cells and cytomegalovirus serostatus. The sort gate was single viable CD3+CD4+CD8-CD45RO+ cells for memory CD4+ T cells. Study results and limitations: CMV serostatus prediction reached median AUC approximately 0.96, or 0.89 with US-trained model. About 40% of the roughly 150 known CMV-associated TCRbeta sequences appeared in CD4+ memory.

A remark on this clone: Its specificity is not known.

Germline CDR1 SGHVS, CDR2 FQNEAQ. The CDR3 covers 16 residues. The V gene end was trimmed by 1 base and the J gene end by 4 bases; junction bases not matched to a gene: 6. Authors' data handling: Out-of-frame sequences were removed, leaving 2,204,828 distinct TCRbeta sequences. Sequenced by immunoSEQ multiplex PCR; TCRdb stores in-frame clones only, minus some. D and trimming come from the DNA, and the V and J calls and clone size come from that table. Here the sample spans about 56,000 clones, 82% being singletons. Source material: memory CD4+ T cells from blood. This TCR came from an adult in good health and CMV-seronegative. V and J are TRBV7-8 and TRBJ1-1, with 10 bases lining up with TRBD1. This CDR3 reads CASSLEGQGRGTEAFF. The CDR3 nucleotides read TGTGCCAGCAGCTTAGAGGGACAGGGGAGAGGCACTGAAGCTTTCTTT. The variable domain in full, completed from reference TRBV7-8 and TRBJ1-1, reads GAGVSQSPRYKVAKRGQDVALRCDPISGHVSLFWYQQALGQGPEFLTYFQNEAQLDKSGLPSDRFFAERPEGSVSTLKIQRTQQEDSAVYLCASSLEGQGRGTEAFFGQGTRLTVV.